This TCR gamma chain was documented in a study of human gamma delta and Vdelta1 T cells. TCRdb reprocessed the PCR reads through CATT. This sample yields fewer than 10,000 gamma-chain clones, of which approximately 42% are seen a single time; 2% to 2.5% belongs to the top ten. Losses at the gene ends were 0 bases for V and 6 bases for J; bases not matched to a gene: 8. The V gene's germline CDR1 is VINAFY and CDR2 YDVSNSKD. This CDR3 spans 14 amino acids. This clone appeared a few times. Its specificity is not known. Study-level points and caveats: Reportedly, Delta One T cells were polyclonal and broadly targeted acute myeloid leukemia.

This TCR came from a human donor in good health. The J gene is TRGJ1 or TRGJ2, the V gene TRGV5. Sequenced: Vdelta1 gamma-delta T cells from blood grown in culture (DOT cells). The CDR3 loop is CATWDRPRGYKKLF. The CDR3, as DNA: TGTGCCACCTGGGACAGGCCCCGGGGTTATAAGAAACTCTTT.